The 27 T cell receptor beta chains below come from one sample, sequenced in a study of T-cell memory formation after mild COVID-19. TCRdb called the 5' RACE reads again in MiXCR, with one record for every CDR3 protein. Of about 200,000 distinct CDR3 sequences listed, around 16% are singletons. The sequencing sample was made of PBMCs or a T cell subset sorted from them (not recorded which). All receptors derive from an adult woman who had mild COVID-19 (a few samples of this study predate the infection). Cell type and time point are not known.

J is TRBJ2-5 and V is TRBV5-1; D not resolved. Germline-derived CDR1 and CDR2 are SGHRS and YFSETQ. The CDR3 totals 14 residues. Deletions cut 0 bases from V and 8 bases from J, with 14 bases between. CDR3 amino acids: CASSLGAVSSTQYF. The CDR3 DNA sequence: TGCGCCAGCAGCTTGGGGGCAGTTAGTTCTACCCAGTACTTC.

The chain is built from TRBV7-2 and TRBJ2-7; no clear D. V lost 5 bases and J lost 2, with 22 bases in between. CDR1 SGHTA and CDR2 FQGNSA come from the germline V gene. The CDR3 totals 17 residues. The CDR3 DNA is TGTGCCAGCAGCCCCAAGAAGGGTGGGTTCGACACCTACGAGCAGTACTTC. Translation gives CASSPKKGGFDTYEQYF.

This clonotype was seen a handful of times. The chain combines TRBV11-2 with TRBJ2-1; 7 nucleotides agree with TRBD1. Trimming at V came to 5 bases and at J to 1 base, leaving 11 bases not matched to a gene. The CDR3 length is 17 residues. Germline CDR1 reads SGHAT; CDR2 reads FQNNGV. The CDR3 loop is CASSPRGTALSYNEQFF. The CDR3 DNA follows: TGTGCCAGCAGCCCCAGGGGGACAGCCCTTTCCTACAATGAGCAGTTCTTC.

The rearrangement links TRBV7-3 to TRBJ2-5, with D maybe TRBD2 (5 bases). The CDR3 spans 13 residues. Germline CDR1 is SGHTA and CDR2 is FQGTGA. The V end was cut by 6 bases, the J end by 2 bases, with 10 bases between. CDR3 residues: CASSFGVQETQYF. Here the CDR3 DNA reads TGTGCCAGCAGTTTCGGGGTACAAGAGACCCAGTACTTC.

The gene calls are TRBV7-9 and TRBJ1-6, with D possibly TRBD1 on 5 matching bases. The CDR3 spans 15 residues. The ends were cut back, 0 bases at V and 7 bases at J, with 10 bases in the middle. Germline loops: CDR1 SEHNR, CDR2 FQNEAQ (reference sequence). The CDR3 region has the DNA TGTGCCAGCAGCTTAGCTCCAGGGAGCAATTCACCCCTCCACTTT. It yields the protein CASSLAPGSNSPLHF.

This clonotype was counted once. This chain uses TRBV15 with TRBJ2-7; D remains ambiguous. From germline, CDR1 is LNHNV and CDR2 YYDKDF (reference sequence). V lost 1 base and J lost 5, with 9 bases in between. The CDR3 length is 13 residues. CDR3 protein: CATSRGGVHEQYF. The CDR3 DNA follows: TGTGCCACCAGCAGAGGAGGCGTGCACGAGCAGTACTTC.

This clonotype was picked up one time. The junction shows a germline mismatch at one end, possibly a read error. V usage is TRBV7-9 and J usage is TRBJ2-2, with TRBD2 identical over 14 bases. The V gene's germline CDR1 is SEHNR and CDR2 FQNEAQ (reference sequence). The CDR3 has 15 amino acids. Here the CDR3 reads CASTGLAGDTVELFF. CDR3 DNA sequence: TGTGCCAGCACGGGACTAGCGGGGGACACCGTGGAGCTGTTTTTT.

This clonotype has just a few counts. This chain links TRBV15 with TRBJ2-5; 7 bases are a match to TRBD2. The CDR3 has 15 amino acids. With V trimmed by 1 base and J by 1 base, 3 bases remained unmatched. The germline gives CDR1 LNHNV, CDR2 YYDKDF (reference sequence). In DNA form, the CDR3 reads TGTGCCACCAGCAGAGTGGGGGGGATCCAAGAGACCCAGTACTTC. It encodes CATSRVGGIQETQYF.

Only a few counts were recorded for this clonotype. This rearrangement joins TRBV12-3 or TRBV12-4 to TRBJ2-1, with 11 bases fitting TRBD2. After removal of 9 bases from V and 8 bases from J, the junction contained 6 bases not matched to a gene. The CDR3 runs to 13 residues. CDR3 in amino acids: CASKTSGKDEQFF. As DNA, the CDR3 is TGTGCCAGTAAGACTAGCGGGAAGGATGAGCAGTTCTTC.

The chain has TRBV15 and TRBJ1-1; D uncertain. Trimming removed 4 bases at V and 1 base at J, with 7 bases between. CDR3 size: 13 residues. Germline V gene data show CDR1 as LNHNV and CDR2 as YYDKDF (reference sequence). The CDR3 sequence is CATSTWENTEAFF. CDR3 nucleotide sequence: TGTGCCACCAGCACTTGGGAGAACACTGAAGCTTTCTTT.

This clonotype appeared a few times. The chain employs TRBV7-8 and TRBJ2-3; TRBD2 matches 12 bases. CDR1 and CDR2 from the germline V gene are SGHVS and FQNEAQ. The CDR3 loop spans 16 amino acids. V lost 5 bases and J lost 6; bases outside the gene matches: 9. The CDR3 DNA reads TGTGCCAGCAGCATGGGACTAGCGGGCTATCGCGATACGCAGTATTTT. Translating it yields CASSMGLAGYRDTQYF.

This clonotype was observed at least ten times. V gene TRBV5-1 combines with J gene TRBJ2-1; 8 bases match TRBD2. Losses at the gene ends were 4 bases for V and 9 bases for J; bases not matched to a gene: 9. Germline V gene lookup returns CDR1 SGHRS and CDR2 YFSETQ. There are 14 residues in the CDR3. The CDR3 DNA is TGCGCCAGCAGCAACGGGGGGGCTTGGCCTGAGCAGTTCTTC. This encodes CASSNGGAWPEQFF.

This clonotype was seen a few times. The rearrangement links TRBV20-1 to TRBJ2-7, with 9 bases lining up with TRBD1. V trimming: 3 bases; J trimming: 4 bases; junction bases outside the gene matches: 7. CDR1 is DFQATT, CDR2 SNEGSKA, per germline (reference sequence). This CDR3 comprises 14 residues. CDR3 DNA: TGCAGTGCTAGGGGGGACAGGGAGGTATACGAGCAGTACTTC. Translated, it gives CSARGDREVYEQYF.

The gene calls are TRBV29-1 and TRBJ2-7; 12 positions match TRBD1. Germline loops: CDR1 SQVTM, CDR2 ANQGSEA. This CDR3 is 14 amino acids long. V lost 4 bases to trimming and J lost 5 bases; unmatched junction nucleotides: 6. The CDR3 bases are TGCAGCGTTGTTTGGGACAGGGGGCTCAACGAGCAGTACTTC. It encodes CSVVWDRGLNEQYF.

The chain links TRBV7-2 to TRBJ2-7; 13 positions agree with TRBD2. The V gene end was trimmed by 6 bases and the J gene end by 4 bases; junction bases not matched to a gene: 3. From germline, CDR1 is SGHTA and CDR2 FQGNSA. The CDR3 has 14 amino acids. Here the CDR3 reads CASSRTSGGYEQYF. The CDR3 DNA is TGTGCCAGCAGTCGGACTAGCGGGGGTTACGAGCAGTACTTC.

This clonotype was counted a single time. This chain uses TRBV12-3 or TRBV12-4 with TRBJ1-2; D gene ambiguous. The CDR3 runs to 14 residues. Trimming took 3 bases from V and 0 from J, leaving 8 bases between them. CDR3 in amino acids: CASSLGSANYGYTF. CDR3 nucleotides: TGTGCCAGCAGTTTGGGCAGTGCTAACTATGGCTACACCTTC.

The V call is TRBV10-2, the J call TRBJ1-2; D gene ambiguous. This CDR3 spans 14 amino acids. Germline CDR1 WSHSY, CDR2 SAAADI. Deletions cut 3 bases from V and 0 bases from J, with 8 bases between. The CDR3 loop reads CASSDPRPNYGYTF. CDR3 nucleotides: TGCGCCAGCAGTGACCCTCGGCCTAACTATGGCTACACCTTC.

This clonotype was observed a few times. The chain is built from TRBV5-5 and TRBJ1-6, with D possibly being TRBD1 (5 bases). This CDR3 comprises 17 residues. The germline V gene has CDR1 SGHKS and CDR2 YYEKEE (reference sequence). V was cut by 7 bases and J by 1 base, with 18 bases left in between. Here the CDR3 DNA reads TGTGCCAGCGGACAAGTCTCAACCAGATCCTATAATTCACCCCTCCACTTT. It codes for CASGQVSTRSYNSPLHF.

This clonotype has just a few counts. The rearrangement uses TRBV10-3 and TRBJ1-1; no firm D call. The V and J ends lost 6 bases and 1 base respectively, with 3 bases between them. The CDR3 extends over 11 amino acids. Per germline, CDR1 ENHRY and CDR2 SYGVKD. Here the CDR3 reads CAIRGNTEAFF. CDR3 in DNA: TGTGCCATCAGGGGGAACACTGAAGCTTTCTTT.

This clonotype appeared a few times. CDR3 sequence reads: CATRLAGRNEQFF. For the CDR3, the DNA is TGTGCCACCAGGCTAGCGGGGAGGAATGAGCAGTTCTTC. V and J are TRBV15 and TRBJ2-1, with 9 positions matching TRBD2. Losses at the gene ends were 6 bases for V and 7 bases for J; bases not matched to a gene: 4. Germline CDR1 LNHNV, CDR2 YYDKDF (reference sequence). This CDR3 comprises 13 residues.

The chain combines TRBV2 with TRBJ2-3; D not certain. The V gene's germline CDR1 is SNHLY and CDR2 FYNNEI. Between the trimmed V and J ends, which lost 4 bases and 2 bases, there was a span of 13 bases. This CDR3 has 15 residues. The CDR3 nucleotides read TGTGCCAGCAGTGCAGTGTGGGGAAACACAGATACGCAGTATTTT. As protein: CASSAVWGNTDTQYF.

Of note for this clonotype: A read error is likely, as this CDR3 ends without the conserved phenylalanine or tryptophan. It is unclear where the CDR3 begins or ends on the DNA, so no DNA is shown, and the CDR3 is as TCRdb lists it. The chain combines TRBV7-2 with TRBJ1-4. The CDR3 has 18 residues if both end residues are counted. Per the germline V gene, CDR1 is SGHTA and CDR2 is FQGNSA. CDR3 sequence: CASSLEAGRMGLMKNCFV.

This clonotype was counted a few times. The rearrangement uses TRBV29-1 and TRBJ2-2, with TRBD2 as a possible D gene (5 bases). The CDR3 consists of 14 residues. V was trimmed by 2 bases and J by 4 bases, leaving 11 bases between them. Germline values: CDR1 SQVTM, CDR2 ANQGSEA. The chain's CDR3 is CSVESGVATGELFF. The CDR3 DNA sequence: TGCAGCGTTGAATCCGGGGTGGCCACCGGGGAGCTGTTTTTT.

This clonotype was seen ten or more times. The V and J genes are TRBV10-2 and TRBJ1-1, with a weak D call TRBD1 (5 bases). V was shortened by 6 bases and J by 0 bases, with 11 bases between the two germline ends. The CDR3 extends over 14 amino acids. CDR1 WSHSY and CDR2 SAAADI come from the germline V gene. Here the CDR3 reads CASREGRLNTEAFF. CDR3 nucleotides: TGCGCCAGCAGGGAGGGACGGCTGAACACTGAAGCTTTCTTT.

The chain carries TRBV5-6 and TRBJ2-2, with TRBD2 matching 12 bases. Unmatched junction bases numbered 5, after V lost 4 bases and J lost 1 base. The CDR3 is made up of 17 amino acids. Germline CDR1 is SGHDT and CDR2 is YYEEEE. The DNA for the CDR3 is TGTGCCAGCAGCGGCCTACTAGCGGGAGGGAACACCGGGGAGCTGTTTTTT. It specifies CASSGLLAGGNTGELFF.

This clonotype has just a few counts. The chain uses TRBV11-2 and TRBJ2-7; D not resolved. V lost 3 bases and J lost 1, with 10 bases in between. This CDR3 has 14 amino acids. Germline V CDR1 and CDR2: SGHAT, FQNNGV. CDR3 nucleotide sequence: TGTGCCAGCAGCTTCACAGTGCTGTCCTACGAGCAGTACTTC. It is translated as CASSFTVLSYEQYF. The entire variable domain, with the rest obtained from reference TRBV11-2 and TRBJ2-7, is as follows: EAGVAQSPRYKIIEKRQSVAFWCNPISGHATLYWYQQILGQGPKLLIQFQNNGVVDDSQLPKDRFSAERLKGVDSTLKIQPAKLEDSAVYLCASSFTVLSYEQYFGPGTRLTVT.

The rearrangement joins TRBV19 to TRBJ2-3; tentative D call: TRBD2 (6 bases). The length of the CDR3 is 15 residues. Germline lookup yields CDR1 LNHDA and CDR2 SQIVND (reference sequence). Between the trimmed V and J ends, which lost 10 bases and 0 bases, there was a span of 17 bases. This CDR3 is CATTSQGLSTDTQYF. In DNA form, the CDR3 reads TGTGCCACCACATCGCAGGGACTTAGCACAGATACGCAGTATTTT.